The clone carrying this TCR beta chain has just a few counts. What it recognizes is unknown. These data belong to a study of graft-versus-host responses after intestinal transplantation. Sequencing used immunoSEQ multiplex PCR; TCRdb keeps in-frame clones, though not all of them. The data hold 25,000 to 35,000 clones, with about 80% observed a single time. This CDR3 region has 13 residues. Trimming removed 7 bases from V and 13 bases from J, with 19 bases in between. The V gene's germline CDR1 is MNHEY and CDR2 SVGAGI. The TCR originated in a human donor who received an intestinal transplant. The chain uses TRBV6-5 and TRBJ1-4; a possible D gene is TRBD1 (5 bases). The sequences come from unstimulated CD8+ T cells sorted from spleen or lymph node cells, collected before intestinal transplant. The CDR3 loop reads CASKQGLMVGLFF. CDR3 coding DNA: TGTGCCAGCAAGCAGGGCTTAATGGTCGGACTGTTTTTT.